This passage covers 16 T cell receptor beta chains from one sample sequenced in a study of blood T cell repertoires in COVID-19. Assay used: immunoSEQ multiplex PCR; TCRdb lists only in-frame clones, some missing. The data show 190,000 or so clones, 89% seen once. Material: peripheral blood. These receptors all stem from a man between 35 and 55 years old with acute or convalescent COVID-19.

The chain recombines TRBV7-2 with TRBJ1-2, with TRBD1 identical over 7 bases. CDR3 length equals 13 residues. CDR1 SGHTA and CDR2 FQGNSA come from the germline V gene. The junction had 8 bases not matched to a gene; V was cut back by 5 bases and J by 8 bases. The CDR3 here is CASSPGGGAGYTF. In DNA form, the CDR3 reads TGTGCCAGCAGCCCGGGAGGGGGCGCGGGCTACACCTTC.

The chain couples TRBV14 to TRBJ2-5; 7 bases are shared with TRBD2. Per the germline V gene, CDR1 is SGHDN and CDR2 is FVKESK. The CDR3 loop spans 14 amino acids. Trimming cost V 0 bases and J 7 bases; bases outside gene matches: 5. The CDR3: CASSQDAGVGTQYF. The CDR3 region has the DNA TGTGCCAGCAGCCAAGATGCGGGGGTGGGGACCCAGTACTTC.

V is TRBV12-3 or TRBV12-4 and J is TRBJ2-7, with D uncertain. The CDR3 runs 12 residues. The V end lost 3 bases, the J end lost 6 bases, and 9 bases lay between the germline ends. CDR3 nucleotides: TGTGCCAGCAGTTTGTCCCCCGGCGAGCAGTACTTC. It yields the protein CASSLSPGEQYF.

This chain links TRBV5-4 with TRBJ2-7, with D hard to call. The ends were cut back, 4 bases at V and 3 bases at J, with 11 bases in the middle. Germline lookup yields CDR1 SGHNT and CDR2 YYREEE (reference sequence). The length of the CDR3 is 13 residues. The CDR3 DNA reads as TGTGCCAGCAGCGGAGAGAACCTCTACGAGCAGTACTTC. Amino acids: CASSGENLYEQYF.

The chain couples TRBV19 to TRBJ1-2; tentatively, D is TRBD1 (6 bases). The CDR3 covers 13 residues. V lost 3 bases and J 7 bases, leaving 12 bases between the germline ends. CDR1 is LNHDA and CDR2 is SQIVND in the germline V gene (reference sequence). The DNA for the CDR3 is TGTGCCAGTAGTATTTCAGGGGCGCGTGGCTACACCTTC. It specifies CASSISGARGYTF.

The chain is built from TRBV6-6 and TRBJ1-2, with a tentative D call TRBD1 (6 bases). Germline lookup yields CDR1 MNHNY and CDR2 SVGAGI (reference sequence). This CDR3 is 15 amino acids long. Trimming left V 4 bases short and J 3 bases short, with 15 bases between. The CDR3 DNA reads TGTGCCAGCAGTTCGAACAGGGTATTTGACTATGGCTACACCTTC. Translation gives CASSSNRVFDYGYTF.

This CDR3 is CASSRQAGSSTDTQYF. CDR3 DNA: TGCGCCAGCAGCCGCCAAGCGGGGTCTAGCACAGATACGCAGTATTTT. The chain joins TRBV5-1 to TRBJ2-3; 7 bases match TRBD2. The germline V gene has CDR1 SGHRS and CDR2 YFSETQ. The CDR3 loop spans 16 amino acids. The junction had 8 bases not matched to a gene; V was cut back by 4 bases and J by 0 bases.

The chain uses TRBV10-3 and TRBJ2-1, with 16 bases matching TRBD2. Germline V gene data show CDR1 as ENHRY and CDR2 as SYGVKD. V lost 0 bases, J lost 5 bases, and 4 bases stayed unmatched. The CDR3 is made up of 18 amino acids. The CDR3 DNA follows: TGTGCCATCAGTGAGTCGGGACTAGCGGGGGGGTTTCACAATGAGCAGTTCTTC. Amino acids: CAISESGLAGGFHNEQFF.

The chain employs TRBV5-6 and TRBJ1-2; 8 bases line up with TRBD1. After removal of 0 bases from V and 4 bases from J, the junction contained 8 bases not matched to a gene. The CDR3 contains 16 residues. Germline V gene data show CDR1 as SGHDT and CDR2 as YYEEEE. CDR3 loop: CASSLEAGQGIYGYTF. In DNA form, the CDR3 reads TGTGCCAGCAGCTTGGAGGCTGGACAGGGCATCTATGGCTACACCTTC.

The chain has TRBV7-3 and TRBJ2-3, with 9 bases fitting TRBD2. Germline V gene data show CDR1 as SGHTA and CDR2 as FQGTGA. The V segment lost 1 base and the J segment 3 bases; nucleotides outside the gene matches: 8. This CDR3 region has 17 residues. Written as DNA, the CDR3 is TGTGCCAGCAGCTTAAAGGGCGGAGCGGGGGGAACAGATACGCAGTATTTT. It translates to CASSLKGGAGGTDTQYF.

The CDR3 protein is CASGLDTLRPQHF. The DNA for the CDR3 is TGTGCTAGTGGTTTGGACACCTTACGGCCCCAGCATTTT. The chain links TRBV12-5 to TRBJ1-5; D gene ambiguous. The CDR3 has 13 residues. V dropped 1 base and J dropped 9 bases, with 10 bases sitting between them. Germline CDR1 reads LGHNT; CDR2 reads FRNRAP.

V is TRBV10-2 and J is TRBJ2-7; TRBD1 might be the D (5 bases). V gave up 7 bases and J gave up 4 bases, with 11 bases separating them. The CDR3 has 12 amino acids. From germline, CDR1 is WSHSY and CDR2 SAAADI. The CDR3 DNA sequence: TGCGCCAGCAAGGTAGGGGTGTACGAGCAGTACTTC. Its translation: CASKVGVYEQYF.

This sequence joins TRBV4-3 and TRBJ1-4; D uncertain. There are 15 residues in the CDR3. Germline lookup yields CDR1 LGHNA and CDR2 YSLEER. Trimming took off 0 bases at V and 6 bases at J, with 11 bases between the two ends. The CDR3 loop is CASSQELDADEKLFF. The CDR3 nucleotides read TGCGCCAGCAGCCAAGAATTGGATGCGGATGAAAAACTGTTTTTT.

The gene calls are TRBV11-2 and TRBJ2-3; no firm D call. The CDR3 totals 15 residues. The V and J ends lost 0 bases and 7 bases respectively, with 14 bases between them. Per germline, CDR1 SGHAT and CDR2 FQNNGV. The CDR3 nucleotides are TGTGCCAGCAGCTTAGAGGTAGTCCCTCGATATACGCAGTATTTT. It is translated as CASSLEVVPRYTQYF.

The chain uses TRBV28 and TRBJ1-4, with 7 positions matching TRBD1. V shed 7 bases and J 0 bases; nucleotides not matched to a gene: 11. The CDR3 runs to 17 residues. Germline lookup yields CDR1 MDHEN and CDR2 SYDVKM. The CDR3 is CASNSAGTATTNEKLFF. The CDR3 nucleotides read TGTGCCAGCAACTCGGCCGGGACAGCCACAACTAATGAAAAACTGTTTTTT. Drawing the rest from reference TRBV28 and TRBJ1-4, the complete variable domain is DVKVTQSSRYLVKRTGEKVFLECVQDMDHENMFWYRQDPGLGLRLIYFSYDVKMKEKGDIPEGYSVSREKKERFSLILESASTNQTSMYLCASNSAGTATTNEKLFFGSGTQLSVL.

This chain uses TRBV6-6 with TRBJ1-1; D not resolved. From germline, CDR1 is MNHNY and CDR2 SVGAGI (reference sequence). Deletions cut 7 bases from V and 4 bases from J, with 10 bases between. This CDR3 spans 12 amino acids. The CDR3 coding sequence is TGTGCCAGCACCAAAGGAGGCACTGAAGCTTTCTTT. Encoded protein: CASTKGGTEAFF.